This T cell receptor (beta chain) was sequenced in a study of shared clonotypes between healthy human individuals. CDR3 length equals 16 residues. V lost 3 bases and J lost 4, with 16 bases in between. Germline-derived CDR1 and CDR2 are WNHNN and SYGVQD (reference sequence). Study-level results: Genetic and exposure-history diversity was limited by the few donors. Between a handful of donors, naive CD4 clonotypes were shared at a level of about 5%.

Data came from immunoSEQ multiplex PCR; TCRdb stores just in-frame clones and leaves some out. The sample gives 2 million to 2.5 million clones, 90% to 97% of which show up once; around 0.13% is in the top ten. As regards this clone: Its target is unknown.

The sample was naive CD4+ T cells sorted from blood. The subset is: CD45RA+ positively selected. This clonotype originated in a man aged 18 to 30 in good health. V and J are TRBV10-1 and TRBJ2-1; a weak D match, TRBD2 (6 bases). The CDR3 protein is CASSESGLGGYNEQFF. Here the CDR3 DNA reads TGCGCCAGCAGTGAATCGGGACTTGGGGGATACAATGAGCAGTTCTTC.